These 5 T cell receptor beta chains share one sample of origin, sequenced in a study of T-cell memory formation after mild COVID-19. TCRdb reprocessed the 5' RACE reads with MiXCR, giving one entry per CDR3 protein. The sample yields hundreds of thousands of distinct CDR3 sequences, roughly 25% seen once. Material for sequencing was PBMCs or a T cell subset sorted from them (not recorded which). These receptors were obtained from an adult woman who had mild COVID-19 (a few samples of this study predate the infection). Cell type and time point are not known.

This clonotype was observed a few times. The V gene is TRBV12-3 or TRBV12-4, the J gene TRBJ1-5; tentatively, D is TRBD1 (5 bases). This CDR3 has 17 amino acids. V lost 3 bases to trimming and J lost 3 bases, with 18 bases between them. The CDR3 DNA reads as TGTGCCAGCAGTTTGACTTTTCCGACAGTATACAATCAGCCCCAGCATTTT. This encodes CASSLTFPTVYNQPQHF.

This clonotype was seen more than once but under ten times. The chain joins TRBV5-1 to TRBJ2-3; 11 nucleotides agree with TRBD1. The CDR3 extends over 16 amino acids. Trimming cost V 0 bases and J 2 bases; bases outside gene matches: 2. CDR1 and CDR2 from the germline V gene are SGHRS and YFSETQ. The CDR3 spells CASSLGTGGLTDTQYF. In DNA form, the CDR3 reads TGCGCCAGCAGCTTGGGGACAGGGGGCCTCACAGATACGCAGTATTTT. Variable domain in full (rest from reference TRBV5-1 and TRBJ2-3): KAGVTQTPRYLIKTRGQQVTLSCSPISGHRSVSWYQQTPGQGLQFLFEYFSETQRNKGNFPGRFSGRQFSNSRSEMNVSTLELGDSALYLCASSLGTGGLTDTQYFGPGTRLTVL.

This clonotype was seen a few times. V gene TRBV27 combines with J gene TRBJ2-3; TRBD2 is a possible D gene (5 bases). The germline V gene has CDR1 MNHEY and CDR2 SMNVEV (reference sequence). CDR3 length: 15 residues. The germline V and J ends were trimmed by 3 bases and 0 bases, with 10 bases remaining between them. The CDR3 DNA sequence: TGTGCCAGCAGTTTTAGCGTTCGGAGCACAGATACGCAGTATTTT. It is translated as CASSFSVRSTDTQYF.

The rearrangement links TRBV15 to TRBJ2-7; D perhaps matches TRBD1 (6 bases). V was pared by 2 bases and J by 2 bases, with 10 bases between. The CDR3 has 14 amino acids. Germline CDR1 reads LNHNV; CDR2 reads YYDKDF (reference sequence). The CDR3 nucleotides read TGTGCCACCAGCAGACAGGACAGTGCCTACGAGCAGTACTTC. Translation gives CATSRQDSAYEQYF.

The chain recombines TRBV6-5 with TRBJ2-7; the D is unclear. CDR1 is MNHEY and CDR2 is SVGAGI in the germline V gene. The CDR3 contains 14 residues. The V and J ends lost 5 bases and 0 bases respectively, with 11 bases between them. In nucleotides, the CDR3 is TGTGCCAGCAGTGCCTTGGTAGGCTCCTACGAGCAGTACTTC. It yields the protein CASSALVGSYEQYF.